The 2 T cell receptor beta chains below were found in one sample sequenced in a study of cytomegalovirus exposure and HLA in healthy donors. The assay was immunoSEQ multiplex PCR, and TCRdb's table has in-frame clones only and misses some. The profile shows 250,000 to 350,000 clones, roughly 90% of them singletons. Sequencing was done on a sample of PBMCs. All receptors come from a woman aged 18-35 years in good health and CMV-seronegative.

The chain employs TRBV2 and TRBJ2-3, with D perhaps TRBD2 (5 bases). CDR3 length: 15 residues. Between the trimmed V and J ends, which lost 0 bases and 2 bases, there was a span of 9 bases. Germline CDR1 is SNHLY and CDR2 is FYNNEI. CDR3 protein: CASSEARVNTDTQYF. The CDR3 DNA is TGTGCCAGCAGTGAAGCGCGGGTGAACACAGATACGCAGTATTTT.

J is TRBJ2-5 and V is TRBV18; 10 nucleotides align to TRBD2. CDR3 size: 15 residues. CDR1 is KGHSH, CDR2 LQKENI, per germline. After removal of 6 bases from V and 5 bases from J, the junction contained 9 bases not matched to a gene. As DNA, the CDR3 is TGTGCCAGCTCTCCCTCTAGCGGGAGTGGCGAGACCCAGTACTTC. Protein sequence: CASSPSSGSGETQYF.